This T cell receptor (beta chain) was sequenced during a study of T cell responses to AZD1222 COVID-19 vaccine. Study results and limitations: The donors showed a predominance of white British ancestry and of females, with possible underestimation of clonal diversity.

The germline V and J ends were trimmed by 3 bases and 0 bases, with 11 bases remaining between them. The CDR3 consists of 15 residues. Germline assignment: CDR1 SNHLY and CDR2 FYNNEI. Assay used: immunoSEQ multiplex PCR; TCRdb lists only in-frame clones, some missing. The sample records 170,000 or so clones, 80% to 95% being singletons. Worth noting for this clone: The antigen remains unidentified.

J is TRBJ1-1 and V is TRBV2; the D gene is possibly TRBD1 (6 bases). This sequence was found in an adult who received the MenACWY meningococcal vaccine as a control. Sequencing used peripheral blood, obtained 28 days after the second dose of the MenACWY control vaccine. This CDR3 is CASSDQGMVNTEAFF. CDR3 DNA: TGTGCCAGCAGTGATCAGGGGATGGTGAACACTGAAGCTTTCTTT.